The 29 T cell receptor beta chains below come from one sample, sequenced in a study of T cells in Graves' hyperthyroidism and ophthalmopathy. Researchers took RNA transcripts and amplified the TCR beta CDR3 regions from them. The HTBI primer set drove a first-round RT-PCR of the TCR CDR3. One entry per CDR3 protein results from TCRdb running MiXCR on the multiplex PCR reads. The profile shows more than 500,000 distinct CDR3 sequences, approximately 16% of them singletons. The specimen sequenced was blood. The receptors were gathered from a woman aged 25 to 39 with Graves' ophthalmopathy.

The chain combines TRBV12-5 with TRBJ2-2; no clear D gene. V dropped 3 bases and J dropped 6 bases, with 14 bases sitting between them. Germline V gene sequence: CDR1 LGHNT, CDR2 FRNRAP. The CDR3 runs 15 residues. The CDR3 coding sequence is TGTGCTAGTGGTTTCTGGGATAGCCTGTCCGGGGAGCTGTTTTTT. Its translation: CASGFWDSLSGELFF.

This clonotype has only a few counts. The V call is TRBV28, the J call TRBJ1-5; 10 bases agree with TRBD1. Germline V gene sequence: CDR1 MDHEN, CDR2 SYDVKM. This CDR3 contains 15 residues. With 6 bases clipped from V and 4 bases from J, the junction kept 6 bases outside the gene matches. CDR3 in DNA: TGTGCCAGCAGGGGGGGACAGGGGAAGAATCAGCCCCAGCATTTT. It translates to CASRGGQGKNQPQHF.

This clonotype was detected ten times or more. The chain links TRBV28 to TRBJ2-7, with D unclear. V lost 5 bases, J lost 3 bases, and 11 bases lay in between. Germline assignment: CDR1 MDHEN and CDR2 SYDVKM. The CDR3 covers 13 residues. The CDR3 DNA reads TGTGCCAGCAGTCCCGCCTCGGACTACGAGCAGTACTTC. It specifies CASSPASDYEQYF.

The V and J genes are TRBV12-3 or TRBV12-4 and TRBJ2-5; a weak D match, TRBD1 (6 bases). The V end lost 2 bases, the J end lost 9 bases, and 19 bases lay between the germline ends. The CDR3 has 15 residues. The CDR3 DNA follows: TGTGCCAGCAGTTTAAGGGACACTAAGGTAATTTCCCAGTACTTC. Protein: CASSLRDTKVISQYF.

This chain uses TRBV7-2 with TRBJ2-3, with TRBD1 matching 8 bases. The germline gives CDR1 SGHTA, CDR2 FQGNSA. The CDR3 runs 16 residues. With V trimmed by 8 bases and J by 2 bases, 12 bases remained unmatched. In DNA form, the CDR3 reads TGTGCCAGCGGCTCAATAACAGGGGGTGTCACAGATACGCAGTATTTT. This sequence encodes CASGSITGGVTDTQYF.

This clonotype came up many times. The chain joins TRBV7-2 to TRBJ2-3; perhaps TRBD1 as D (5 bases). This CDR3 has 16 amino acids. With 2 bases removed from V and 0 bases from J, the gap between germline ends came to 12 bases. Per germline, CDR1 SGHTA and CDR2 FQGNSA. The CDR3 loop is CASSLSGYGSTDTQYF. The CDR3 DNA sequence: TGTGCCAGCAGCTTATCAGGGTATGGTAGCACAGATACGCAGTATTTT. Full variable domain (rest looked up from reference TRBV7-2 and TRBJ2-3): GAGVSQSPSNKVTEKGKDVELRCDPISGHTALYWYRQSLGQGLEFLIYFQGNSAPDKSGLPSDRFSAERTGGSVSTLTIQRTQQEDSAVYLCASSLSGYGSTDTQYFGPGTRLTVL.

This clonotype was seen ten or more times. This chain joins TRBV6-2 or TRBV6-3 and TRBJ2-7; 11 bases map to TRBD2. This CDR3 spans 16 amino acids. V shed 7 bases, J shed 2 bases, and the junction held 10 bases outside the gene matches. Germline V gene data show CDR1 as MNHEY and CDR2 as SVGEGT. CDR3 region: CASTSLLAGETYEQYF. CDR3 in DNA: TGTGCCAGCACCTCACTACTAGCGGGAGAGACCTACGAGCAGTACTTC.

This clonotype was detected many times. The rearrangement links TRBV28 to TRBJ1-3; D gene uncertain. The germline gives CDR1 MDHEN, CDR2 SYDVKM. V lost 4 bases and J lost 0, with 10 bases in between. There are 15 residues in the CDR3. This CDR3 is CASSSHRASGNTIYF. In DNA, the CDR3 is TGTGCCAGCAGTTCGCACCGGGCCTCTGGAAACACCATATATTTT.

The CDR3 DNA sequence: TGTGCCAGCAGCTTAGATAGAGGAAACACCATATATTTT. It translates to CASSLDRGNTIYF. The chain combines TRBV11-2 with TRBJ1-3; D ambiguous. V dropped 0 bases and J dropped 4 bases, with 4 bases sitting between them. Looked up from germline, CDR1 is SGHAT and CDR2 is FQNNGV. CDR3 length equals 13 residues.

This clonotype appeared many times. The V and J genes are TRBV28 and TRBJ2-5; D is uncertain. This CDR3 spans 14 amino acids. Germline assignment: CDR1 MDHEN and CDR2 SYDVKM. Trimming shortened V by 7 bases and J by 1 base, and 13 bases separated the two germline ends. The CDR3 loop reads CASNRWVSQETQYF. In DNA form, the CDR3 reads TGTGCCAGCAATCGCTGGGTAAGCCAAGAGACCCAGTACTTC. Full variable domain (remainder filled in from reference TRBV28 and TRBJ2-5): DVKVTQSSRYLVKRTGEKVFLECVQDMDHENMFWYRQDPGLGLRLIYFSYDVKMKEKGDIPEGYSVSREKKERFSLILESASTNQTSMYLCASNRWVSQETQYFGPGTRLLVL.

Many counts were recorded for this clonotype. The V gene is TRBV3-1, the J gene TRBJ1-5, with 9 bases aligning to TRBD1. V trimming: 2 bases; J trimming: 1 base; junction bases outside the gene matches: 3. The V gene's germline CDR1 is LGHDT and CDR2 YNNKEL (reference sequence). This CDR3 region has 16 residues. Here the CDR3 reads CASSQRQGGSNQPQHF. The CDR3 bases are TGTGCCAGCAGCCAACGACAGGGGGGGAGCAATCAGCCCCAGCATTTT.

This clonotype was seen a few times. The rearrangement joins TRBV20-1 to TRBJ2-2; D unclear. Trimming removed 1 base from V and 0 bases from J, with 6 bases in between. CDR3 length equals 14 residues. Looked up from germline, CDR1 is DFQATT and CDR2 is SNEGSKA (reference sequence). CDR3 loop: CSARGTPNTGELFF. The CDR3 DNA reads TGCAGTGCTAGAGGTACACCGAACACCGGGGAGCTGTTTTTT.

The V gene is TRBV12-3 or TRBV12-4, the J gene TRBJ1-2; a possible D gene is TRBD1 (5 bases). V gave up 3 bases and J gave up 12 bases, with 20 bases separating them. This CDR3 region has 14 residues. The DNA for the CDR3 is TGTGCCAGCAGTTTCGGGGACCTCAGGACCGGCGACACCTTC. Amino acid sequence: CASSFGDLRTGDTF.

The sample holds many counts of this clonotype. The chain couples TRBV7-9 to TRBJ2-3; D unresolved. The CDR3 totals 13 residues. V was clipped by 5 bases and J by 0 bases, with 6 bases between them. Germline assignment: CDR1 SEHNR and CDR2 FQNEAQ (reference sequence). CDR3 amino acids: CASSRDSTDTQYF. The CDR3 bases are TGTGCCAGCAGCCGAGACAGCACAGATACGCAGTATTTT.

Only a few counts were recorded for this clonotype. DNA of the CDR3: TGTGCCAGCAGTCAGGACAGGGTGGCCTACGAGCAGTACTTC. Translated: CASSQDRVAYEQYF. The chain combines TRBV27 with TRBJ2-7; TRBD1 agrees at 8 bases. Germline values: CDR1 MNHEY, CDR2 SMNVEV (reference sequence). This CDR3 is 14 amino acids long. Trimming took 5 bases from V and 2 from J; bases not matched to a gene: 5.

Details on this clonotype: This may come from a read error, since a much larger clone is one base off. The CDR3 loop reads CASSSGQGGYGYTF. In DNA, the CDR3 is TGCGCCAGCAGCTCCGGACAGGGGGGCTATGGCTACACCTTC. V usage is TRBV5-1 and J usage is TRBJ1-2; 10 bases are shared with TRBD1. Trimming cost V 3 bases and J 4 bases; bases outside gene matches: 3. Germline loops: CDR1 SGHRS, CDR2 YFSETQ. The CDR3 extends over 14 amino acids.

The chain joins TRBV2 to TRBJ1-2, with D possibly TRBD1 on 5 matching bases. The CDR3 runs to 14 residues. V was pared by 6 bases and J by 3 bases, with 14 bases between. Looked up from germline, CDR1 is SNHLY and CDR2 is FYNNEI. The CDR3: CASSLNKGHYGYTF. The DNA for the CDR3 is TGTGCCAGCAGCCTAAATAAGGGGCACTATGGCTACACCTTC.

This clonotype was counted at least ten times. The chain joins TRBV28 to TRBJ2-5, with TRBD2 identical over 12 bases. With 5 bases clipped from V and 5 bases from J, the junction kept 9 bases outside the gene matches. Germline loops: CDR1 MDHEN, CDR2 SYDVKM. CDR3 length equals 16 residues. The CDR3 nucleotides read TGTGCCAGCAGTAGCCTGACTAGCGGGAGTGGTGAGACCCAGTACTTC. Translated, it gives CASSSLTSGSGETQYF.

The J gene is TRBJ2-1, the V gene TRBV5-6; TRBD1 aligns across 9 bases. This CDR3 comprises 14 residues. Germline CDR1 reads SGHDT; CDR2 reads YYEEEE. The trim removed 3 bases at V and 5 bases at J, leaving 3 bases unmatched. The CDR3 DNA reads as TGTGCCAGCAGCTGGACAGGGGAGGACAATGAGCAGTTCTTC. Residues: CASSWTGEDNEQFF.

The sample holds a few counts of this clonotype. CDR3 in DNA: TGTGCCACCAGTGATTTGGCAGGGCGTCCCGGGGAGCTGTTTTTT. Translated, it gives CATSDLAGRPGELFF. The chain carries TRBV24-1 and TRBJ2-2; tentative D call: TRBD1 (5 bases). Germline V CDR1 and CDR2: KGHDR, SFDVKD. The V end lost 0 bases, the J end lost 6 bases, and 10 bases lay between the germline ends. The CDR3 consists of 15 residues.

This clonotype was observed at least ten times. The CDR3 nucleotides are TGTGCCAGCAGTTTATGGCGGGCTTACAATGAGCAGTTCTTC. The encoded protein is CASSLWRAYNEQFF. The J gene is TRBJ2-1, the V gene TRBV28; a weak D match, TRBD2 (5 bases). V gave up 0 bases and J gave up 4 bases, with 7 bases separating them. There are 14 residues in the CDR3. Germline V gene lookup returns CDR1 MDHEN and CDR2 SYDVKM.

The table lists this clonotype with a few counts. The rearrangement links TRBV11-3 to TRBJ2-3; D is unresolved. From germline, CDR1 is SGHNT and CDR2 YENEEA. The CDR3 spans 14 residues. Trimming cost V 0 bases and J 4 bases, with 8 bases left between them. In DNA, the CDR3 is TGTGCCAGCAGCTTAGATTCGTTATCAGATACGCAGTATTTT. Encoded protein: CASSLDSLSDTQYF.

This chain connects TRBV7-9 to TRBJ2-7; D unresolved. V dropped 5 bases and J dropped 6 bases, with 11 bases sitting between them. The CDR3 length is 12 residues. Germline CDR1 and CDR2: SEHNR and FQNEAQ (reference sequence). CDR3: CASSTRGLEQYF. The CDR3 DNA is TGTGCCAGCAGCACACGAGGTCTCGAGCAGTACTTC.

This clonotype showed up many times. In DNA form, the CDR3 reads TGTGCCAGCAGCTTAAAGGCAGGGTCGGGTCAGCCCCAGCATTTT. Translation gives CASSLKAGSGQPQHF. The gene calls are TRBV11-2 and TRBJ1-5; tentatively, D is TRBD1 (5 bases). V lost 2 bases and J 6 bases, leaving 14 bases between the germline ends. This CDR3 spans 15 amino acids. Germline V gene data show CDR1 as SGHAT and CDR2 as FQNNGV.

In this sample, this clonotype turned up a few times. Here the CDR3 reads CSWELTDLTYEQYF. The CDR3 DNA reads TGCAGTTGGGAATTGACAGACCTCACCTACGAGCAGTACTTC. The chain recombines TRBV20-1 with TRBJ2-7, with D perhaps TRBD1 (5 bases). The V gene's germline CDR1 is DFQATT and CDR2 SNEGSKA (reference sequence). V lost 8 bases and J lost 2, with 19 bases in between. The CDR3 consists of 14 residues.

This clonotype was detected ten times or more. The CDR3 sequence: CASSQDVVNTQYF. The CDR3 nucleotides are TGTGCCAGCAGCCAAGATGTCGTAAATACGCAGTATTTT. This rearrangement joins TRBV3-1 to TRBJ2-3; D remains ambiguous. CDR1 and CDR2 from the germline V gene are LGHDT and YNNKEL (reference sequence). The CDR3 is made up of 13 amino acids. V lost 0 bases to trimming and J lost 7 bases, with 8 bases between them.

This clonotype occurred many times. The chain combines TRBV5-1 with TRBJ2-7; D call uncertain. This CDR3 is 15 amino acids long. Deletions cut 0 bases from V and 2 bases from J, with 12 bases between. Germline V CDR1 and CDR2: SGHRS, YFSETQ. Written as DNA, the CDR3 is TGCGCCAGCAGCTTGGAGATAGGTCTAACCTACGAGCAGTACTTC. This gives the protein CASSLEIGLTYEQYF.

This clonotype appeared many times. The DNA of the CDR3 is TGCAGTGCTCCCCGGGACTACCCCTCCTACGAGCAGTACTTC. Translating gives CSAPRDYPSYEQYF. The chain recombines TRBV20-1 with TRBJ2-7, with TRBD2 matching over 7 bases. With V trimmed by 5 bases and J by 0 bases, 7 bases remained unmatched. The CDR3 is made up of 14 amino acids. CDR1 and CDR2 from the germline V gene are DFQATT and SNEGSKA (reference sequence).

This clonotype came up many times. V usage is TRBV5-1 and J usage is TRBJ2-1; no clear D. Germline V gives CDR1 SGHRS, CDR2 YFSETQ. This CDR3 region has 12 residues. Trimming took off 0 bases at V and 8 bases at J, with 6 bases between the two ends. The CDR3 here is CASSLEVDEQFF. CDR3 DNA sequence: TGCGCCAGCAGCTTGGAGGTCGATGAGCAGTTCTTC.